The present T cell receptor beta chain was sequenced within a study of T cells in tumors after PD-1 blockade. On the study more broadly: Peripheral blood samples averaged around 38,000 unique clonotypes and 113,528 templates.

The assay was immunoSEQ multiplex PCR, and TCRdb's table has in-frame clones only and misses some. Of roughly 47,000 clones in the sample, nearly 80% were seen once. Genomic DNA template from tumor biopsies or peripheral blood, about 600 ng to 6,004 ng input. Sample: PBMCs, taken before anti-PD-1 treatment. The TCR sequence derives from a human donor with basal cell carcinoma.

The CDR3 DNA reads TGTGCCACCAGCAGCGTCAGCCTAGGACAGTATGGCTACACCTTC. It codes for CATSSVSLGQYGYTF. The genes are TRBV15 and TRBJ1-2; tentative D call: TRBD1 (6 bases). Trimming removed 3 bases from V and 5 bases from J, with 16 bases in between. The CDR3 has 15 amino acids. CDR1 is LNHNV and CDR2 is YYDKDF in the germline V gene (reference sequence).